This T cell receptor (beta chain) was found in a study of T cell repertoires in cytomegalovirus infection. With 0 bases removed from V and 1 base from J, the gap between germline ends came to 15 bases. From germline, CDR1 is MNHEY and CDR2 SVGEGT. The CDR3 length is 18 residues. This clonotype was found a few times. Antigen unknown. One entry per CDR3 protein results from TCRdb running MiXCR on the reads. The sample shows some 320,000 distinct CDR3 sequences, about 27% of them seen only once. This chain uses TRBV6-2 or TRBV6-3 with TRBJ2-2; D is perhaps TRBD2 (5 bases). This TCR came from a human donor in good health (CMV status not recorded). Some clones in this sample may be carry-over from other donors' samples. The sequencing here drew on cultured PBMCs, taken from culture after CMV antigen stimulation. CDR3 protein: CASSYSATGRGNTGELFF. Here the CDR3 DNA reads TGTGCCAGCAGTTACTCGGCGACGGGCCGGGGGAACACCGGGGAGCTGTTTTTT.